This T cell receptor (beta chain) stems from a study of shared T cell receptors in the human thymus. The germline V gene has CDR1 GTSNPN and CDR2 SVGIG (reference sequence). The ends lost 6 bases at V and 7 bases at J; junction bases unmatched: 17. The length of the CDR3 is 15 residues. TCRdb keeps only in-frame clones here, not all; method: immunoSEQ multiplex PCR. The table lists 640,000 or so clones, over 75% of them singletons. These data were also reused for a study on human thymus T cells. That paper adds: Resections obtained during corrective heart surgery supplied the thymus tissue. The authors found apparently biased V and J gene usage in thymic and blood repertoires. Related research described strongly overlapping thymic repertoires in unrelated people.

The chain links TRBV30 to TRBJ1-2; 7 nucleotides agree with TRBD1. This clonotype was sampled from a boy under two years old with a congenital heart defect. Sequencing was performed on thymocytes. CDR3 sequence reads: CACRPAGTDSGGYTF. The CDR3 nucleotides read TGTGCCTGTAGACCCGCCGGGACAGATTCAGGTGGCTACACCTTC.